A single sample gave rise to the 9 T cell receptor beta chains below, sequenced in a study of T cells in Graves' hyperthyroidism and ophthalmopathy. Amplification yielded TCR beta CDR3 regions, with RNA transcripts as the source. Using the HTBI primer set, a first-round RT-PCR was run on the TCR CDR3. Using its own MiXCR run on the multiplex PCR reads, TCRdb lists one record per CDR3 protein. The top ten hold about 9% of the sample, which has some 800,000 distinct CDR3 sequences, about two fifths seen once. Source material: blood. These receptors came from a man between 18 and 35 years old with Graves' hyperthyroidism.

This clonotype has ten or more counts. V gene TRBV19 combines with J gene TRBJ1-1; no definite D call. The CDR3 contains 12 residues. Germline V gives CDR1 LNHDA, CDR2 SQIVND (reference sequence). The germline V and J ends were trimmed by 6 bases and 1 base, with 6 bases remaining between them. The CDR3 DNA is TGTGCCAGTAGAGGCCAGAACACTGAAGCTTTCTTT. Translated: CASRGQNTEAFF.

This clonotype occurred a few times. CDR3: CASGTSGTTHEQYF. In DNA, the CDR3 is TGTGCCAGCGGAACTAGCGGGACCACCCACGAGCAGTACTTC. The chain carries TRBV12-3 or TRBV12-4 and TRBJ2-7, with TRBD2 matching over 10 bases. The CDR3 covers 14 residues. The V gene end was trimmed by 8 bases and the J gene end by 5 bases; junction bases not matched to a gene: 9.

This chain links TRBV5-6 with TRBJ1-1; possible D gene TRBD1, 6 bases. The V gene's germline CDR1 is SGHDT and CDR2 YYEEEE. The CDR3 contains 14 residues. Trimming cost V 3 bases and J 0 bases, with 9 bases left between them. This CDR3 is CASSWDILNTEAFF. The CDR3 DNA is TGTGCCAGCAGCTGGGACATACTGAACACTGAAGCTTTCTTT. The complete variable domain, with remaining parts taken from reference TRBV5-6 and TRBJ1-1, reads DAGVTQSPTHLIKTRGQQVTLRCSPKSGHDTVSWYQQALGQGPQFIFQYYEEEERQRGNFPDRFSGHQFPNYSSELNVNALLLGDSALYLCASSWDILNTEAFFGQGTRLTVV.

The chain has TRBV5-1 and TRBJ1-2; the match to TRBD1 covers 9 bases. Germline CDR1 SGHRS, CDR2 YFSETQ. The ends lost 3 bases at V and 6 bases at J; junction bases unmatched: 9. The CDR3 is 15 amino acids. The CDR3 sequence: CASSSGQGGFDGYTF. As DNA, the CDR3 is TGCGCCAGCAGCTCGGGACAGGGCGGTTTTGATGGCTACACCTTC.

The chain couples TRBV2 to TRBJ1-4; D is unresolved. This CDR3 region has 13 residues. In germline, CDR1 is SNHLY, CDR2 FYNNEI. V lost 8 bases, J lost 6 bases, and 13 bases lay in between. CDR3 amino acids: CASSPSGHEKLFF. The CDR3 region has the DNA TGTGCCAGCTCACCATCGGGTCATGAAAAACTGTTTTTT. The complete variable domain, with remaining parts taken from reference TRBV2 and TRBJ1-4, reads EPEVTQTPSHQVTQMGQEVILRCVPISNHLYFYWYRQILGQKVEFLVSFYNNEISEKSEIFDDQFSVERPDGSNFTLKIRSTKLEDSAMYFCASSPSGHEKLFFGSGTQLSVL.

This clonotype was recorded many times. A read error may account for a junction end that differs from germline. This chain uses TRBV7-7 with TRBJ2-2; D unresolved. CDR1 is SSHAT, CDR2 FNYEAQ, per germline (reference sequence). This CDR3 has 13 amino acids. The CDR3 DNA sequence: TGTGCTAGCAGCCCCGGACGTCCCGGGGAGCTGTTTTTT. Amino acids: CASSPGRPGELFF.

This chain links TRBV9 with TRBJ2-5; maybe TRBD1 (6 bases). The CDR3 sequence is 16 residues long. Germline V gene data show CDR1 as SGDLS and CDR2 as YYNGEE. Trimming removed 0 bases from V and 5 bases from J, with 17 bases in between. CDR3 nucleotide sequence: TGTGCCAGCAGCGTAGTCCCCTTAGGGGGTGGCGAGACCCAGTACTTC. Encoded protein: CASSVVPLGGGETQYF.

This clonotype has at least ten counts. This chain uses TRBV2 with TRBJ2-7, with TRBD2 matching over 9 bases. The CDR3 has 13 residues. Germline values: CDR1 SNHLY, CDR2 FYNNEI. V was pared by 3 bases and J by 3 bases, with 0 bases of the junction left unmatched. CDR3 DNA sequence: TGTGCCAGCAGTGATAGCGGGAGCTACGAGCAGTACTTC. Translating gives CASSDSGSYEQYF.

The sample holds many counts of this clonotype. The V and J genes are TRBV14 and TRBJ1-2; no clear D gene. Per the germline V gene, CDR1 is SGHDN and CDR2 is FVKESK. V shed 4 bases and J shed 4 bases, with 16 bases lying between them. The CDR3 spans 15 residues. The CDR3 reads CASSPKIGRSYGYTF. Written as DNA, the CDR3 is TGTGCCAGCAGCCCCAAGATTGGTCGTAGCTATGGCTACACCTTC.